This record concerns one TCR beta chain sequence. Trimming took off 7 bases at V and 4 bases at J, with 5 bases between the two ends. The CDR3 covers 11 residues. Germline V gene data show CDR1 as ENHRY and CDR2 as SYGVKD. One entry per CDR3 protein results from TCRdb running MiXCR on the RT-PCR reads. The sample shows more than 600,000 distinct CDR3 sequences, approximately 15% of them seen only once. This receptor was taken from a female donor in good health, serving as a healthy control. Sequencing input: memory CD4+ T cells from blood. The J gene is TRBJ2-1, the V gene TRBV10-3, with D unclear. DNA for the CDR3: TGTGCCATCACAGATTACAATGAGCAGTTCTTC. Its translation is CAITDYNEQFF.